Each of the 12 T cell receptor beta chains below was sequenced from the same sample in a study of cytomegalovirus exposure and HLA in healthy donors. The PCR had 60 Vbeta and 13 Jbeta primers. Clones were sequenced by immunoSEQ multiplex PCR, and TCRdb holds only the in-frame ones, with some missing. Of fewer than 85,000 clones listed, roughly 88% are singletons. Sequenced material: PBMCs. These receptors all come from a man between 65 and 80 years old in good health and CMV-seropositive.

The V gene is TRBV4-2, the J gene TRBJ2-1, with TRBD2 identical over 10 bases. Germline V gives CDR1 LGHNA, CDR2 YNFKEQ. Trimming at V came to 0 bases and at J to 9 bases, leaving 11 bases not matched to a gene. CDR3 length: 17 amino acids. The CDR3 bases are TGTGCCAGCAGCCAAGATTCAGGAGCGGGGGGGCAGAGTGAGCAGTTCTTC. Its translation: CASSQDSGAGGQSEQFF.

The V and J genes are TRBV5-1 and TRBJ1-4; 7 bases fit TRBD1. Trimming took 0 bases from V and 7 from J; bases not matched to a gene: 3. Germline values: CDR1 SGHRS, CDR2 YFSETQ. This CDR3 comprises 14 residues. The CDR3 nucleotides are TGCGCCAGCAGCTTGGGACAGGGCAGTGAAAAACTGTTTTTT. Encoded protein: CASSLGQGSEKLFF.

In DNA form, the CDR3 reads TGTGCCGGGGCAGGGAACGAAGACATTCAGTACTTC. This encodes CAGAGNEDIQYF. This chain uses TRBV2 with TRBJ2-4; D is perhaps TRBD1 (5 bases). Germline V gene data show CDR1 as SNHLY and CDR2 as FYNNEI. CDR3 length: 12 amino acids. V was cut by 11 bases and J by 8 bases, with 16 bases left in between.

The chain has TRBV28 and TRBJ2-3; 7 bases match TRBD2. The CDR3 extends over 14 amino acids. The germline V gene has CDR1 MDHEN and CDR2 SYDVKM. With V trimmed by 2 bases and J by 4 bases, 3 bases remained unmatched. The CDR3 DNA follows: TGTGCCAGCAGTTTAGGCGGGAGCCCAGATACGCAGTATTTT. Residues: CASSLGGSPDTQYF.

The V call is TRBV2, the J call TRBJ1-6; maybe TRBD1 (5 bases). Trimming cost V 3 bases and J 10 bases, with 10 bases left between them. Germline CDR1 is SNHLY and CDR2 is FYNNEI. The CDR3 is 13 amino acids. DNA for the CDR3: TGTGCCAGCAGTGACCAGGGCAGCTCACCCCTCCACTTT. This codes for CASSDQGSSPLHF.

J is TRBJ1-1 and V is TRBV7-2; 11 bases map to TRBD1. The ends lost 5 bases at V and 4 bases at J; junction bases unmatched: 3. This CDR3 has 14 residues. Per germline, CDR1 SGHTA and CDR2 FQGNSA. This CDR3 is CASSGQGAGTEAFF. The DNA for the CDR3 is TGTGCCAGCAGCGGACAGGGGGCAGGCACTGAAGCTTTCTTT. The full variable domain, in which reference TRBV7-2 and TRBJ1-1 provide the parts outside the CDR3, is GAGVSQSPSNKVTEKGKDVELRCDPISGHTALYWYRQSLGQGLEFLIYFQGNSAPDKSGLPSDRFSAERTGGSVSTLTIQRTQQEDSAVYLCASSGQGAGTEAFFGQGTRLTVV.

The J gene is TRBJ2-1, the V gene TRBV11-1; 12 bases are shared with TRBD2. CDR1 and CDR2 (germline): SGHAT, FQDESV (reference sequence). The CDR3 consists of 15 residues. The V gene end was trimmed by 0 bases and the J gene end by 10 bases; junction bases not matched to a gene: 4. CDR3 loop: CASSLAPSGREEQFF. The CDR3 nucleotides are TGTGCCAGCAGCTTAGCGCCTAGCGGGAGGGAGGAGCAGTTCTTC.

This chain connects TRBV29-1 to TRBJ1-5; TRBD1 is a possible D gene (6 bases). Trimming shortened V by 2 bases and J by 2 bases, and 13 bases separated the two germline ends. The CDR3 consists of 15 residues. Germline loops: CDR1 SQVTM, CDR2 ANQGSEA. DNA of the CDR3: TGCAGCGTTGAAACAGGGACCGGCGGCAATCAGCCCCAGCATTTT. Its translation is CSVETGTGGNQPQHF.

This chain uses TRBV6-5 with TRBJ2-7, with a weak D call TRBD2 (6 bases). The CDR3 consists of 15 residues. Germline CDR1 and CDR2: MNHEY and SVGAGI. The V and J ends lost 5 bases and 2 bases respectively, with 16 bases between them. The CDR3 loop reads CASSRERALTYEQYF. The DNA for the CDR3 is TGTGCCAGCAGTCGTGAGCGGGCCCTCACCTACGAGCAGTACTTC.

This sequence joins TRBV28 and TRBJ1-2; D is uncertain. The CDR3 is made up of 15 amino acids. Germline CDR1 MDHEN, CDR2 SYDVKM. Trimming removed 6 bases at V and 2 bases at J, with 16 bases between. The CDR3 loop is CASRPSPAGNYGYTF. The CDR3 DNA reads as TGTGCCAGCAGACCCTCCCCCGCCGGGAACTATGGCTACACCTTC.

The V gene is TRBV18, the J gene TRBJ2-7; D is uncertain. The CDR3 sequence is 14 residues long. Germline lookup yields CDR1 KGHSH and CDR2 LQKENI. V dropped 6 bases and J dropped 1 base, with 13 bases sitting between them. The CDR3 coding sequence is TGTGCCAGCTCTCGTAGTGCCGCTTCCTACGAGCAGTACTTC. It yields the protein CASSRSAASYEQYF.

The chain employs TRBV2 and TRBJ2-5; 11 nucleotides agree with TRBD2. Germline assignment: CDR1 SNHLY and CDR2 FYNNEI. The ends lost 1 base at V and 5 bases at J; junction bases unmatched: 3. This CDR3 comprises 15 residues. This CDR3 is CASSEVAGGRETQYF. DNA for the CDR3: TGTGCCAGCAGTGAAGTAGCGGGGGGGCGTGAGACCCAGTACTTC.